Shown below are 32 T cell receptor beta chains from a single sample sequenced in a study of patients and donors after allogeneic stem cell transplantation. From the RT-PCR reads, TCRdb called clonotypes with MiXCR, one entry per CDR3 protein. This sample has 800,000 to 1,000,000 distinct CDR3 sequences, with roughly 18% found just once. Input material: blood, either unsorted or a sorted T cell fraction (not recorded which). The receptors stem from a human donor who was either an allogeneic HSCT recipient or a stem cell or donor lymphocyte infusion donor (not recorded which). It is not recorded whose cells these are; they may come from a transplant donor.

The rearrangement uses TRBV11-2 and TRBJ1-2; 8 bases fit TRBD1. This CDR3 is 15 amino acids long. Germline CDR1 and CDR2: SGHAT and FQNNGV. V was clipped by 5 bases and J by 4 bases; unmatched bases: 9. This CDR3 is CASSAGRTGSYGYTF. The DNA of the CDR3 is TGTGCCAGCAGCGCCGGACGGACAGGGAGCTATGGCTACACCTTC.

This chain links TRBV12-3 or TRBV12-4 with TRBJ2-2, with a tentative D call TRBD1 (6 bases). This CDR3 spans 18 amino acids. The ends were cut back, 4 bases at V and 0 bases at J, with 18 bases in the middle. CDR3 nucleotide sequence: TGTGCCAGCAGTTCGTACCCCCGGGACACCTCGAACACCGGGGAGCTGTTTTTT. Amino acid sequence: CASSSYPRDTSNTGELFF.

The gene calls are TRBV18 and TRBJ2-7; no definite D call. Trimming pared 3 bases from V and 5 bases from J, leaving 11 bases between. Germline CDR1 and CDR2: KGHSH and LQKENI. This CDR3 region has 13 residues. This CDR3 reads CASSPRVADEQYF. CDR3 DNA sequence: TGTGCCAGCTCACCTAGGGTGGCGGACGAGCAGTACTTC.

This sequence joins TRBV5-1 and TRBJ2-7; D might be TRBD1 (5 bases). Trimming left V 2 bases short and J 5 bases short, with 14 bases between. The CDR3 runs to 14 residues. Germline assignment: CDR1 SGHRS and CDR2 YFSETQ. The CDR3 DNA follows: TGCGCCAGCAGCTTCACCCCAGGGCGGAACGAGCAGTACTTC. Translated, it gives CASSFTPGRNEQYF.

This clonotype appeared a few times. This CDR3 reads CASSYSGSHEAFF. In DNA, the CDR3 is TGTGCCAGCAGTTACTCAGGTTCTCATGAAGCTTTCTTT. V and J are TRBV6-5 and TRBJ1-1; D is undetermined. The CDR3 has 13 amino acids. The V gene lost 0 bases and the J gene lost 7 bases, with 9 bases spanning the gap. Germline CDR1 and CDR2: MNHEY and SVGAGI.

This clonotype was counted between two and nine times. The chain joins TRBV5-1 to TRBJ1-2; no clear D gene. Germline CDR1 SGHRS, CDR2 YFSETQ. Trimming cost V 1 base and J 4 bases, with 8 bases left between them. CDR3 length: 13 amino acids. The CDR3 DNA is TGCGCCAGCAGCTTGAATCTCATCTATGGCTACACCTTC. Translated: CASSLNLIYGYTF.

The rearrangement links TRBV20-1 to TRBJ2-7, with no clear D. Germline V gene lookup returns CDR1 DFQATT and CDR2 SNEGSKA (reference sequence). V lost 1 base to trimming and J lost 2 bases, with 9 bases between them. The CDR3 loop spans 13 amino acids. In DNA, the CDR3 is TGCAGTGCTAGAGGCCATCACGCCTACGAGCAGTACTTC. It specifies CSARGHHAYEQYF.

This clonotype appeared a few times. This chain uses TRBV7-6 with TRBJ2-2; 13 bases match TRBD2. After removal of 5 bases from V and 3 bases from J, the junction contained 9 bases not matched to a gene. The CDR3 is 18 amino acids. CDR1 SGHVS and CDR2 FNYEAQ come from the germline V gene. CDR3: CASSTRTSGRGYTGELFF. For the CDR3, the DNA is TGTGCCAGCAGCACAAGGACTAGCGGGAGAGGGTACACCGGGGAGCTGTTTTTT.

V usage is TRBV12-3 or TRBV12-4 and J usage is TRBJ2-5; D is perhaps TRBD1 (7 bases). Trimming stripped 5 bases from V and 6 bases from J, with 19 bases between. The length of the CDR3 is 15 residues. The chain's CDR3 is CASSDATTGRQTQYF. Here the CDR3 DNA reads TGTGCCAGCAGTGACGCTACGACAGGGAGGCAGACCCAGTACTTC.

This clonotype was seen more than once but under ten times. The J gene is TRBJ1-4, the V gene TRBV12-3 or TRBV12-4, with 11 bases lining up with TRBD1. The V gene end was trimmed by 1 base and the J gene end by 7 bases; junction bases not matched to a gene: 8. The CDR3 sequence is 17 residues long. The CDR3 protein is CASSLDESGQGGEKLFF. The CDR3 DNA is TGTGCCAGCAGTTTAGACGAGTCGGGACAGGGGGGTGAAAAACTGTTTTTT.

The chain recombines TRBV12-3 or TRBV12-4 with TRBJ1-4; D unresolved. V was cut by 3 bases and J by 2 bases, with 7 bases left in between. The CDR3 covers 14 residues. The CDR3 sequence is CASSLRQTNEKLFF. The CDR3 DNA follows: TGTGCCAGCAGTTTGCGGCAGACTAATGAAAAACTGTTTTTT.

The V call is TRBV10-3, the J call TRBJ2-3; D assignment may be TRBD1 or TRBD2 (5 bases each). Germline-derived CDR1 and CDR2 are ENHRY and SYGVKD. The CDR3 has 13 residues. Between the trimmed V and J ends, which lost 4 bases and 4 bases, there was a span of 9 bases. Here the CDR3 DNA reads TGTGCCATCAGTGTATCGGGGCCAGATACGCAGTATTTT. Protein sequence: CAISVSGPDTQYF.

The gene calls are TRBV11-3 and TRBJ2-1, with D perhaps TRBD2 (5 bases). The V gene's germline CDR1 is SGHNT and CDR2 YENEEA. With 2 bases removed from V and 4 bases from J, the gap between germline ends came to 15 bases. The CDR3 is 16 residues long. DNA of the CDR3: TGTGCCAGCAGCTTAAGATCTAGCCCTAAATACAATGAGCAGTTCTTC. Protein: CASSLRSSPKYNEQFF.

The chain employs TRBV11-2 and TRBJ2-2, with 10 bases lining up with TRBD2. This CDR3 region has 17 residues. V gave up 3 bases and J gave up 4 bases; unmatched junction bases: 8. In germline, CDR1 is SGHAT, CDR2 FQNNGV. The CDR3 nucleotides read TGTGCCAGCAGCTTTAGTAGCGGGGGGTCAGGCACCGGGGAGCTGTTTTTT. As protein: CASSFSSGGSGTGELFF.

This clonotype has a handful of counts. The CDR3 loop reads CASSLAWTGVVSTDTQYF. For the CDR3, the DNA is TGTGCCAGCAGCTTAGCTTGGACAGGGGTCGTTAGCACAGATACGCAGTATTTT. The chain carries TRBV7-8 and TRBJ2-3; 9 bases line up with TRBD1. V lost 0 bases, J lost 0 bases, and 7 bases stayed unmatched. This CDR3 comprises 18 residues. Germline V lookup: CDR1 SGHVS, CDR2 FQNEAQ.

The chain is built from TRBV12-5 and TRBJ2-1; D possibly matches TRBD1 or TRBD2 (5 bases each). Germline-derived CDR1 and CDR2 are LGHNT and FRNRAP. The CDR3 loop spans 14 amino acids. This chain's CDR3 is CATSRGTLYNEQFF. CDR3 DNA sequence: TGTGCCACCTCGAGAGGGACGTTATACAATGAGCAGTTCTTC.

The chain recombines TRBV20-1 with TRBJ1-2; 10 nucleotides match TRBD1. V shed 4 bases, J shed 3 bases, and the junction held 2 bases outside the gene matches. CDR3 length: 13 amino acids. Germline lookup yields CDR1 DFQATT and CDR2 SNEGSKA (reference sequence). The CDR3 reads CSANGQGDYGYTF. CDR3 nucleotide sequence: TGCAGTGCTAATGGACAGGGGGACTATGGCTACACCTTC.

This clonotype was picked up a small number of times. The chain has TRBV18 and TRBJ1-3, with D hard to call. The CDR3 extends over 12 amino acids. The germline CDR1 and CDR2 sequences are KGHSH and LQKENI. V was pared by 2 bases and J by 8 bases, with 7 bases between. CDR3 in amino acids: CASSPKGDTIYF. The CDR3 DNA reads TGTGCCAGCTCACCAAAGGGAGACACCATATATTTT.

This clonotype was seen a handful of times. The V call is TRBV6-2 or TRBV6-3, the J call TRBJ2-5, with 7 bases identical to TRBD2. CDR3 size: 13 residues. Unmatched junction bases numbered 3, after V lost 6 bases and J lost 2 bases. Germline loops: CDR1 MNHEY, CDR2 SVGEGT. In DNA form, the CDR3 reads TGTGCCAGCAGGATGGGGGGGCAAGAGACCCAGTACTTC. Translated: CASRMGGQETQYF.

This clonotype was seen only a few times. The chain combines TRBV7-9 with TRBJ1-5; a weak D match, TRBD1 (5 bases). Germline V lookup: CDR1 SEHNR, CDR2 FQNEAQ (reference sequence). The CDR3 has 17 residues. V was trimmed by 2 bases and J by 4 bases, leaving 18 bases between them. The CDR3 bases are TGTGCCAGCAGCTTATGGTCGGGGCAGCGAGATAATCAGCCCCAGCATTTT. Translating it yields CASSLWSGQRDNQPQHF.

The chain employs TRBV11-3 and TRBJ2-1; D gene ambiguous. Trimming left V 0 bases short and J 3 bases short, with 9 bases between. In germline, CDR1 is SGHNT, CDR2 YENEEA. The CDR3 loop spans 15 amino acids. The CDR3 reads CASSLDLNFYNEQFF. In DNA, the CDR3 is TGTGCCAGCAGCTTAGATCTTAACTTCTACAATGAGCAGTTCTTC.

The V and J genes are TRBV12-3 or TRBV12-4 and TRBJ1-2; D remains unclear. This CDR3 contains 13 residues. V was clipped by 3 bases and J by 4 bases, with 9 bases between them. The chain's CDR3 is CASSFVSPYGYTF. The CDR3 DNA reads as TGTGCCAGCAGTTTTGTCAGTCCCTATGGCTACACCTTC.

The V call is TRBV20-1, the J call TRBJ1-1; D is ambiguous. Germline loops: CDR1 DFQATT, CDR2 SNEGSKA (reference sequence). This CDR3 region has 16 residues. Between the trimmed V and J ends, which lost 0 bases and 1 base, there was a span of 15 bases. The CDR3 protein is CSAREVLELGNTEAFF. CDR3 DNA: TGCAGTGCTAGAGAAGTGCTGGAGCTGGGGAACACTGAAGCTTTCTTT.

The sample holds a few counts of this clonotype. The genes are TRBV6-5 and TRBJ2-7; 12 bases align to TRBD1. Germline V CDR1 and CDR2: MNHEY, SVGAGI. The CDR3 has 18 amino acids. After removal of 2 bases from V and 4 bases from J, the junction contained 12 bases not matched to a gene. In nucleotides, the CDR3 is TGTGCCAGCAGTTACGGGTTGCGGGGACAGGGGGCGATGTACGAGCAGTACTTC. This translates into CASSYGLRGQGAMYEQYF.

This clonotype occurred a few times. The rearrangement links TRBV6-5 to TRBJ2-2; D is unresolved. Deletions cut 2 bases from V and 1 base from J, with 8 bases between. CDR3 size: 15 residues. CDR1 and CDR2 from the germline V gene are MNHEY and SVGAGI. The DNA of the CDR3 is TGTGCCAGCAGTTACAATCCTGAGAACACCGGGGAGCTGTTTTTT. As protein: CASSYNPENTGELFF.

This clonotype was observed at least ten times. V usage is TRBV6-5 and J usage is TRBJ1-2; D unclear. Trimming pared 0 bases from V and 8 bases from J, leaving 7 bases between. The CDR3 has 12 residues. Germline V gene lookup returns CDR1 MNHEY and CDR2 SVGAGI. CDR3 sequence reads: CASSYSRGGYTF. DNA of the CDR3: TGTGCCAGCAGTTACTCCAGAGGGGGCTACACCTTC.

V gene TRBV12-5 combines with J gene TRBJ2-1; D remains unclear. Germline lookup yields CDR1 LGHNT and CDR2 FRNRAP. CDR3 length: 13 residues. Trimming took off 1 base at V and 7 bases at J, with 8 bases between the two ends. The CDR3 reads CASGLGWGNEQFF. CDR3 DNA sequence: TGTGCTAGTGGTTTGGGGTGGGGAAATGAGCAGTTCTTC. The entire variable domain, with the rest obtained from reference TRBV12-5 and TRBJ2-1, is as follows: DARVTQTPRHKVTEMGQEVTMRCQPILGHNTVFWYRQTMMQGLELLAYFRNRAPLDDSGMPKDRFSAEMPDATLATLKIQPSEPRDSAVYFCASGLGWGNEQFFGPGTRLTVL.

In this sample, this clonotype turned up a few times. The V gene is TRBV20-1, the J gene TRBJ2-7, with 7 bases identical to TRBD2. The CDR3 length is 16 residues. CDR1 and CDR2 (germline): DFQATT, SNEGSKA (reference sequence). After removal of 0 bases from V and 5 bases from J, the junction contained 13 bases not matched to a gene. The DNA for the CDR3 is TGCAGTGCTAGAGATGGCCAGGCGGGAGCTCCCCACGAGCAGTACTTC. Its translation is CSARDGQAGAPHEQYF.

The rearrangement joins TRBV30 to TRBJ2-1, with TRBD1 matching 12 bases. In germline, CDR1 is GTSNPN, CDR2 SVGIG (reference sequence). The CDR3 consists of 15 residues. After removal of 1 base from V and 6 bases from J, the junction contained 4 bases not matched to a gene. The CDR3 coding sequence is TGTGCCTGGAGTGGGGGACAGGGGGCTCTCAATGAGCAGTTCTTC. Its protein product is CAWSGGQGALNEQFF.

A few counts support this clonotype. The CDR3 nucleotides read TGTGCCAGCAGTATACCCTACGAGAAGCAGTACTTC. It translates to CASSIPYEKQYF. The chain has TRBV12-3 or TRBV12-4 and TRBJ2-7; D gene unclear. V was cut by 5 bases and J by 8 bases, with 13 bases left in between. The CDR3 covers 12 residues.

This clonotype has a handful of counts. The genes are TRBV5-1 and TRBJ2-1; 7 positions agree with TRBD1. This CDR3 comprises 14 residues. CDR1 and CDR2 from the germline V gene are SGHRS and YFSETQ. Losses at the gene ends were 4 bases for V and 5 bases for J; bases not matched to a gene: 6. The CDR3 region has the DNA TGCGCCAGCAGCCTGCCGGGACAGCACAATGAGCAGTTCTTC. It translates to CASSLPGQHNEQFF.

The chain links TRBV11-2 to TRBJ2-5; 13 nucleotides align to TRBD2. The CDR3 is made up of 17 amino acids. CDR1 is SGHAT and CDR2 is FQNNGV in the germline V gene. After removal of 3 bases from V and 2 bases from J, the junction contained 6 bases not matched to a gene. CDR3 loop: CASSFQGLAGIQETQYF. CDR3 bases: TGTGCCAGCAGCTTTCAGGGACTAGCGGGGATTCAAGAGACCCAGTACTTC.